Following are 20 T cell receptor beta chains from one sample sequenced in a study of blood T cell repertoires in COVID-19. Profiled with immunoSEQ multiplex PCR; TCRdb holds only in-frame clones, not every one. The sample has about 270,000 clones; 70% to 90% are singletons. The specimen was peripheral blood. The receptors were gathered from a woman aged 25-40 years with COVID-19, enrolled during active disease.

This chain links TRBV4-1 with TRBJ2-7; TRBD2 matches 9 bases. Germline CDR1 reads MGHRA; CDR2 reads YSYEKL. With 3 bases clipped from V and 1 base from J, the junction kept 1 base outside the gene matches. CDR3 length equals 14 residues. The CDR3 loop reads CASSQGLASYEQYF. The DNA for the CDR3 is TGCGCCAGCAGCCAGGGACTAGCTTCCTACGAGCAGTACTTC.

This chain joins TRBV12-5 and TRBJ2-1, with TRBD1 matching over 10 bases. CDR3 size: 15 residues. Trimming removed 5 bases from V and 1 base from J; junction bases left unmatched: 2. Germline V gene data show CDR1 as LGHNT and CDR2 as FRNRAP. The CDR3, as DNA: TGTGCTAGTGGTCGACAGGGGGCTTCCTACAATGAGCAGTTCTTC. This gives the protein CASGRQGASYNEQFF. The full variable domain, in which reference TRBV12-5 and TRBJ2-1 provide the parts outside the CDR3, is DARVTQTPRHKVTEMGQEVTMRCQPILGHNTVFWYRQTMMQGLELLAYFRNRAPLDDSGMPKDRFSAEMPDATLATLKIQPSEPRDSAVYFCASGRQGASYNEQFFGPGTRLTVL.

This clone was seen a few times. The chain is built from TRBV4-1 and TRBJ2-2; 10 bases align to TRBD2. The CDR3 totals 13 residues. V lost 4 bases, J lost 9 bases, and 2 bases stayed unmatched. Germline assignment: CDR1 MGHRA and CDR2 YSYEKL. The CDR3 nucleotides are TGCGCCAGCAGCCCTAGCGGGGGCAGGGAGCTGTTTTTT. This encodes CASSPSGGRELFF.

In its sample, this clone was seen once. CDR3 in DNA: TGTGCCAGCAGTAACCTCGGGGGCACCGGGGAGCTGTTTTTT. The encoded protein is CASSNLGGTGELFF. This chain connects TRBV27 to TRBJ2-2; TRBD2 might be the D (6 bases). The CDR3 has 14 residues. CDR1 and CDR2 (germline): MNHEY, SMNVEV (reference sequence). Trimming took off 5 bases at V and 4 bases at J, with 11 bases between the two ends.

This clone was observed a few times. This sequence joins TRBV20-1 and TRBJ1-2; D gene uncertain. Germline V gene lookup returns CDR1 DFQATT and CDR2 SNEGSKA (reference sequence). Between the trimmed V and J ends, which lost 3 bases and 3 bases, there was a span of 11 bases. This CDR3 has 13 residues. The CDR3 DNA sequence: TGCAGTGCTAGTCCCCAGGTTCACTATGGCTACACCTTC. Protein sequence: CSASPQVHYGYTF.

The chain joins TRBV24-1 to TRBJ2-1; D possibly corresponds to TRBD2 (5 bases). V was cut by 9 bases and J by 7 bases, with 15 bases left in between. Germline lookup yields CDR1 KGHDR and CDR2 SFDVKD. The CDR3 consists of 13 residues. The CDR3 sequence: CATDAPPGNEQFF. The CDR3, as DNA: TGTGCCACCGACGCCCCGCCGGGAAATGAGCAGTTCTTC.

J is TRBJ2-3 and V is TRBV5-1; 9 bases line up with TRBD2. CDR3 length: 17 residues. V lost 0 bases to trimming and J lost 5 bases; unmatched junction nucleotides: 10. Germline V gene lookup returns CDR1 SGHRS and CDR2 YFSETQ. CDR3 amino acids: CASSLALASGVGDTQYF. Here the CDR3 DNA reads TGCGCCAGCAGCTTGGCCCTGGCTAGCGGGGTGGGAGATACGCAGTATTTT.

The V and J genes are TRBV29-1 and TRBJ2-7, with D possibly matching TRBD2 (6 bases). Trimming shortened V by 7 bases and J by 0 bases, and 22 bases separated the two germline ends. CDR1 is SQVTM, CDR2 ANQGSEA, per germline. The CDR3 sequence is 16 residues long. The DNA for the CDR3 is TGCAGCGCCGAGGTCCGGGGAGGACCTTCCTCCTACGAGCAGTACTTC. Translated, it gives CSAEVRGGPSSYEQYF.

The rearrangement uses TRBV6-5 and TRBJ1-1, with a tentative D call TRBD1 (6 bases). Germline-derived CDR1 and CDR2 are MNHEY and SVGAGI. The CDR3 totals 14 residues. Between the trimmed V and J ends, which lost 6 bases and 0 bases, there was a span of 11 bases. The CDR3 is CASSLQGLNTEAFF. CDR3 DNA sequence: TGTGCCAGCAGCCTACAGGGCTTGAACACTGAAGCTTTCTTT.

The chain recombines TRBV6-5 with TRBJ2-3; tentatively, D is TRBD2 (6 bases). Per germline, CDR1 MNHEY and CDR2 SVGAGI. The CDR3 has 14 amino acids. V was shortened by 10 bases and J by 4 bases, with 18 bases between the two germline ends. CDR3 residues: CATRGLLASDTQYF. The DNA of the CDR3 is TGTGCCACCAGAGGATTACTAGCTTCAGATACGCAGTATTTT.

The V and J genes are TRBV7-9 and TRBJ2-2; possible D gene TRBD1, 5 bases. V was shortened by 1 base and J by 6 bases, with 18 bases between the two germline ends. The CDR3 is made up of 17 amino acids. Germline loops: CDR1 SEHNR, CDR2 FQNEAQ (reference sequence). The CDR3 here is CASSLDYSTRRAGELFF. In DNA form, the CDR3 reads TGTGCCAGCAGCTTAGATTATAGTACCCGCAGGGCCGGGGAGCTGTTTTTT. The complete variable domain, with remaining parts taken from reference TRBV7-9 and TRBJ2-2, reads DTGVSQNPRHKITKRGQNVTFRCDPISEHNRLYWYRQTLGQGPEFLTYFQNEAQLEKSRLLSDRFSAERPKGSFSTLEIQRTEQGDSAMYLCASSLDYSTRRAGELFFGEGSRLTVL.

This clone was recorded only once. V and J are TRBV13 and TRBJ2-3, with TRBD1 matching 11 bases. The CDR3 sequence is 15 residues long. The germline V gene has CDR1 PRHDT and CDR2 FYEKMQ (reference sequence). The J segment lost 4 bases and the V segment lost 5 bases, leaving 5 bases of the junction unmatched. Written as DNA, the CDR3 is TGTGCCAGCAGCGGGACAGGGGGAGGGTCAGATACGCAGTATTTT. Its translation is CASSGTGGGSDTQYF.

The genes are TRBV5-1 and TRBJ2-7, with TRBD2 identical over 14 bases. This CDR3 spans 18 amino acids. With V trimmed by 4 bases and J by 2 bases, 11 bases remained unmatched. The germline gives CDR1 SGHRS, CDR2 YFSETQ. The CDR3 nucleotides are TGCGCCAGCAGCGAAGAGGGACTAGCGGGGGTCCTCACCTACGAGCAGTACTTC. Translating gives CASSEEGLAGVLTYEQYF.

The CDR3 nucleotides read TGTGCCAGCAGCTTGGGGGGGGGCTACGAGCAGTACTTC. Residues: CASSLGGGYEQYF. The chain carries TRBV5-4 and TRBJ2-7; 7 bases align to TRBD2. CDR1 SGHNT and CDR2 YYREEE come from the germline V gene (reference sequence). V lost 0 bases, J lost 3 bases, and 0 bases stayed unmatched. This CDR3 spans 13 amino acids.

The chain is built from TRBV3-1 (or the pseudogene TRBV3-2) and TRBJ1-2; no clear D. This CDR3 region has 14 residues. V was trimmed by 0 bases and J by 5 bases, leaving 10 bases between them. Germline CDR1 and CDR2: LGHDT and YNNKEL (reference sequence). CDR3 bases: TGTGCCAGCAGCCAAGAGGGCAGCTTTTATGGCTACACCTTC. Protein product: CASSQEGSFYGYTF.

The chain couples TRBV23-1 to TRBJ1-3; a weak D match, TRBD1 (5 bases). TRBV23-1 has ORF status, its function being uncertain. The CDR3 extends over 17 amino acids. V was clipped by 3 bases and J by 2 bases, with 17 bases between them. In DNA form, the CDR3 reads TGCGCCAGCAGTCAGGGGCGGGAAGACTGTGCTGGAAACACCATATATTTT. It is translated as CASSQGREDCAGNTIYF.

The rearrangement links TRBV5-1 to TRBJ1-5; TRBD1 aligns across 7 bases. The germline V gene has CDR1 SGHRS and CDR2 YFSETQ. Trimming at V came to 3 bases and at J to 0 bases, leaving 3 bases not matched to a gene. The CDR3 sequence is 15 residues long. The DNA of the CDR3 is TGCGCCAGCAGCTCGACAGGGCATAGCAATCAGCCCCAGCATTTT. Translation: CASSSTGHSNQPQHF. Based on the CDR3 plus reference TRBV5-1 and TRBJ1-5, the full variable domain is KAGVTQTPRYLIKTRGQQVTLSCSPISGHRSVSWYQQTPGQGLQFLFEYFSETQRNKGNFPGRFSGRQFSNSRSEMNVSTLELGDSALYLCASSSTGHSNQPQHFGDGTRLSIL.

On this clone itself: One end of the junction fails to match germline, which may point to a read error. The chain's CDR3 is CAWRVAGGLEQYF. The DNA of the CDR3 is TGTGCCTGGCGTGTAGCGGGGGGGCTCGAGCAGTACTTC. V gene TRBV30 combines with J gene TRBJ2-7; 11 nucleotides line up with TRBD2. The CDR3 extends over 13 amino acids. Germline assignment: CDR1 GTSNPN and CDR2 SVGIG (reference sequence).

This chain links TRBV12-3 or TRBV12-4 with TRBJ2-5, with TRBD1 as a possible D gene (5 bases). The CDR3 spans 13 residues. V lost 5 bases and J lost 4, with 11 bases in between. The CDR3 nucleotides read TGTGCCAGCAGTGCGGCAGGGCGAGAGACCCAGTACTTC. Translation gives CASSAAGRETQYF.

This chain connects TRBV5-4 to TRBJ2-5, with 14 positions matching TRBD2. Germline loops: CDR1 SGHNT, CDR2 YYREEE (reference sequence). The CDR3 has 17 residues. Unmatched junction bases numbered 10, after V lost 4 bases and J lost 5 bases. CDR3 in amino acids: CASSQRLAGGRVETQYF. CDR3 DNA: TGTGCCAGCAGCCAACGACTAGCGGGGGGGCGGGTGGAGACCCAGTACTTC.